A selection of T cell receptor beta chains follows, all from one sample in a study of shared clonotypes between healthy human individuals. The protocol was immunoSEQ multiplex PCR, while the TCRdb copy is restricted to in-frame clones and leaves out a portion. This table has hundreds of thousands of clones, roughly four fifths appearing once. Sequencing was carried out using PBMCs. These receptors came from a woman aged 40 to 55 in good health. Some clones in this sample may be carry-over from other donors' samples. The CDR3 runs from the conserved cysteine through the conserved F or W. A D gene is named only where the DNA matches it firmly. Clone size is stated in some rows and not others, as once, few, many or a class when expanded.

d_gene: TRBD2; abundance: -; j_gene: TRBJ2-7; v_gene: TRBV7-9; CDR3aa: CASSTSGFTYEQYF; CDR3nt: TGTGCCAGCAGCACTAGCGGGTTCACCTACGAGCAGTACTTC
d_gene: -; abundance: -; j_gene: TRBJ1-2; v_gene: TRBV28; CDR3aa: CASTPRSGLYYGYTF; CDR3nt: TGTGCCAGCACCCCCCGAAGCGGCCTATACTATGGCTACACCTTC
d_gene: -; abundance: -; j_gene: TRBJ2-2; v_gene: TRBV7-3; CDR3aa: CASSPGAPTGELFF; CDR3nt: TGTGCCAGCAGCCCTGGGGCCCCCACCGGGGAGCTGTTTTTT
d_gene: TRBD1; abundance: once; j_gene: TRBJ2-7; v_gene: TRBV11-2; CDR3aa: CASSSGGFYEQYF; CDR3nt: TGTGCCAGCAGCTCAGGGGGCTTTTACGAGCAGTACTTC
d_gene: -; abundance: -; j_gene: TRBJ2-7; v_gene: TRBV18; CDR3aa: CASSFFRDNYEQYF; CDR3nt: TGTGCCAGCTCATTCTTCCGGGACAACTACGAGCAGTACTTC
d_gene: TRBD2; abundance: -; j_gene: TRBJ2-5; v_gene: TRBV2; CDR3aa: CASRGLAGGPGTQYF; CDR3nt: TGTGCCAGCAGGGGGCTAGCGGGAGGGCCGGGGACCCAGTACTTC
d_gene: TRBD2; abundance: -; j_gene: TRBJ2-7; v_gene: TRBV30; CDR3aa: CAWSVSSGSEQYF; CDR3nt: TGTGCCTGGAGTGTTTCTAGCGGGAGCGAGCAGTACTTC
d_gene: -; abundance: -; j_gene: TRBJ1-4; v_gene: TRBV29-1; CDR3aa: CSVGDSKSNEKLFF; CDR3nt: TGCAGCGTTGGAGACAGTAAATCTAATGAAAAACTGTTTTTT
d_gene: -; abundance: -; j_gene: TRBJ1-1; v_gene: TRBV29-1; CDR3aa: CSATGLGAEAFF; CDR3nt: TGCAGCGCTACAGGGCTGGGAGCTGAAGCTTTCTTT
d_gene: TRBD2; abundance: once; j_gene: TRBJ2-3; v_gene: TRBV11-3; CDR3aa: CASSLASGVGYTQYF; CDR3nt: TGTGCCAGCAGCCTTGCTAGCGGGGTCGGGTATACGCAGTATTTT
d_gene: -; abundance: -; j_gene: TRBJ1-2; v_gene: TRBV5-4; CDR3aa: CASSLEHYGYTF; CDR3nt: TGTGCCAGCAGCTTGGAGCACTATGGCTACACCTTC
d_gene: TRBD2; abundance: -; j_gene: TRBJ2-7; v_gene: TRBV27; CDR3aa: CASRPSSGLAGGFEYF; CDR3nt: TGTGCCAGCAGACCCAGCTCGGGACTAGCGGGAGGATTCGAGTACTTC
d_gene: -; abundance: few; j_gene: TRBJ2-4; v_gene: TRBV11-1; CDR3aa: CASSPYGTENIQYF; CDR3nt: TGTGCCAGCAGCCCATACGGCACGGAAAACATTCAGTACTTC
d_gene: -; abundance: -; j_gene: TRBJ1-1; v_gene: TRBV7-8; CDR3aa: CASSYGAGTEAFF; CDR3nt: TGTGCCAGCAGCTACGGGGCCGGCACTGAAGCTTTCTTT
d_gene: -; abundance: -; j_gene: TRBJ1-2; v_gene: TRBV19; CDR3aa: CASNPTGGGYGYTF; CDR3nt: TGTGCCAGTAACCCGACAGGCGGGGGCTATGGCTACACCTTC
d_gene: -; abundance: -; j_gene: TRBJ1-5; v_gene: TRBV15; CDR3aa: CATQGFGQPQHF; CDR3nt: TGTGCCACCCAGGGGTTCGGGCAGCCCCAGCATTTT
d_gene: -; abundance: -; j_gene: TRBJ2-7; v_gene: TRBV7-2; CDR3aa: CASSLSWVGDEQYF; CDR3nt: TGTGCCAGCAGCTTAAGCTGGGTCGGGGACGAGCAGTACTTC
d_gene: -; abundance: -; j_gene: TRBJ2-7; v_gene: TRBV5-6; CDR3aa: CASSLAVGYEQYF; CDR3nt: TGTGCCAGCAGCTTGGCCGTCGGCTACGAGCAGTACTTC
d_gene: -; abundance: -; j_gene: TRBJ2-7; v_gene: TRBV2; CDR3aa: CASRRQYEQYF; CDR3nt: TGTGCCAGCAGAAGACAGTACGAGCAGTACTTC
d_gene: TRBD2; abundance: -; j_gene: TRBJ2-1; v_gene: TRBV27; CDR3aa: CASSLWTSGRPYNEQFF; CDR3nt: TGTGCCAGCAGTCTGTGGACTAGCGGGAGGCCGTACAATGAGCAGTTCTTC
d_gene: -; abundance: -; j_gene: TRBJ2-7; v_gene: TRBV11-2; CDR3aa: CASSSAGLIEQYF; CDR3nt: TGTGCCAGCAGCTCGGCAGGGTTGATCGAGCAGTACTTC